The present TCR beta chain was sequenced within a study of Graves' ophthalmopathy and Graves' hyperthyroidism. Findings and limits, study-wide: It was with approximately 70% sensitivity and 72% to 75% specificity that the model predicted ophthalmopathy progression.

For repertoire sequencing, the TCR beta CDR3 regions were amplified from RNA transcripts. After a first-round RT-PCR with HTBI primers, a second-round multiplex PCR was run. TCRdb re-called the multiplex PCR reads through MiXCR, storing one row per CDR3 protein. This sample has about 550,000 distinct CDR3 sequences, with under 40% found just once. This clonotype was counted ten times or more. What it binds is unknown. The sequence was obtained from an adult man with Graves' hyperthyroidism. The sample was peripheral blood or thyroid tissue (not recorded which).

Written as DNA, the CDR3 is TGTGCCAGCAGTGAAAGGAAGGCCAGACTGATGAACACTGAAGCTTTCTTT. This translates into CASSERKARLMNTEAFF. The gene calls are TRBV2 and TRBJ1-1; D is unclear. The CDR3 consists of 17 residues. Germline V lookup: CDR1 SNHLY, CDR2 FYNNEI. V was cut by 2 bases and J by 0 bases, with 16 bases left in between.